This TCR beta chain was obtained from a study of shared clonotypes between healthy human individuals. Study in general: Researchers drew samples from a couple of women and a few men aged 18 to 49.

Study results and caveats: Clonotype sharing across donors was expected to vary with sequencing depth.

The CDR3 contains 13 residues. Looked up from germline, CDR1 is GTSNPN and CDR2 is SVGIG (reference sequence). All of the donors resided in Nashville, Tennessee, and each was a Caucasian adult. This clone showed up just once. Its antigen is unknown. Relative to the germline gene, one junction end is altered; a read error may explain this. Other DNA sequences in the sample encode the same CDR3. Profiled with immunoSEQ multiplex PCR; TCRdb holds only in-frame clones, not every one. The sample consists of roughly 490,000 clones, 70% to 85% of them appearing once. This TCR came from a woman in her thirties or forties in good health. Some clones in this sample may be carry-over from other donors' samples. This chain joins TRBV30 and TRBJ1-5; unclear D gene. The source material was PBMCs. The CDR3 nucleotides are TGTGCCTGGAGTGCGGGCCACAATCAGCCCCAGCATTTC. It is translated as CAWSAGHNQPQHF.